This T cell receptor beta chain was retrieved from a study of graft-versus-host responses after intestinal transplantation. For the study at large: The whole recipient group had anti-thymocyte globulin induction followed by tacrolimus and steroids for two to three years.

TCRdb's copy holds only in-frame clones and misses some; the assay was immunoSEQ multiplex PCR. The table lists about 39,000 clones, over 85% of them singletons. The V segment lost 0 bases and the J segment 3 bases; nucleotides outside the gene matches: 8. The CDR3 spans 17 residues. Germline CDR1 reads SGHTA; CDR2 reads FQGNSA. To note about this clone: Its antigen is not known.

Here the sequenced sample was unstimulated CD8+ T cells sorted from spleen or lymph node cells, taken before transplant. V and J are TRBV7-2 and TRBJ2-7, with 10 nucleotides matching TRBD1. This TCR was sampled from a human donor who was the organ donor for an intestinal transplant. DNA for the CDR3: TGTGCCAGCAGCTTAGCCTTGACAGGGGGCCTATTCTACGAGCAGTACTTC. Its protein is CASSLALTGGLFYEQYF.